This TCR beta chain is from a study of prognosis after radiotherapy for stage I lung cancer. Study-level information: The study deemed all of its non-small cell lung cancer patients medically inoperable. Receipt of concurrent therapy with stereotactic body radiotherapy occurred in no patient.

Turning to this clonotype: A much larger clonotype is one base distant, so this may be a read error.

Each of the patients had no lymph node involvement on CT and PET/CT and no prior chemotherapy, radiotherapy or other malignancies. Peripheral venous blood was drawn in roughly 5.7-milliliter volumes, with a draw taken at each of two separate time points. Genomic DNA provided the template from which TCR beta CDR3 was amplified by two-round multiplex PCR. First-round PCR employed TRBV- and TRBJ-specific primers for each gene. MiXCR, run by TCRdb on the multiplex PCR reads, gives a single entry per CDR3 protein. The data contain more than 12,000 distinct CDR3 sequences, around 40% of them singletons. The CDR3 sequence is 18 residues long. CDR1 and CDR2 (germline): KGHSH, LQKENI. Trimming stripped 2 bases from V and 2 bases from J, with 20 bases between.

The chain recombines TRBV18 with TRBJ2-3; no firm D call. Sequencing was performed on PBMCs, taken before or after stereotactic body radiation therapy (not recorded which). The receptor was derived from a donor over 45 with non-small cell lung cancer. As DNA, the CDR3 is TGTGCCAGCTCACCAGGCGCCCGGACCGCTATCGTCACAGATACGCAGTATTTT. This encodes CASSPGARTAIVTDTQYF.